The clone carrying this T cell receptor (beta chain) was counted at least ten times. RNA transcripts served as the template for amplifying TCR beta CDR3 regions. The TCR CDR3 was amplified in a first-round RT-PCR using the HTBI primer set. TCRdb recomputed calls from the multiplex PCR reads with MiXCR, one row per CDR3 protein. The sample shows around 340,000 distinct CDR3 sequences, around 23% of them seen only once. This entry belongs to a study of T cells in Graves' hyperthyroidism and ophthalmopathy. The overall study: Peripheral blood specimens were obtained at initial diagnosis, prior to any treatment.

This CDR3 is 13 amino acids long. V was trimmed by 8 bases and J by 2 bases, leaving 11 bases between them. CDR1 SGHRS and CDR2 YFSETQ come from the germline V gene. The rearrangement joins TRBV5-1 to TRBJ1-5; perhaps TRBD1 as D (6 bases). The sample was blood. This clonotype was obtained from a woman aged 50 to 60 with Graves' hyperthyroidism. CDR3 DNA sequence: TGCGCCAGGAGACAGGAAGGCAATCAGCCCCAGCATTTT. Amino acid sequence: CARRQEGNQPQHF.